These T cell receptor beta chains were read from a single sample in a study of naive and memory T cell subsets. Using its own MiXCR run on the UMI-ligation and nested PCR reads, TCRdb lists one record per CDR3 protein. This sample has about 90,000 distinct CDR3 sequences, with about 11% found just once. Sequencing was carried out using naive CD4+ T cells from blood. The receptors stem from a human donor in good health. Each CDR3 is given with its conserved first and last residue. A D gene is named only where the DNA matches it firmly. Clone size is given for some rows only: seen once, a few or many times, or a class if the clone is expanded.

j_call: TRBJ2-3; d_call: .; v_call: TRBV5-1; clone_size: few; cdr3_aa: CASERQGPGGVDTQYF; cdr3_nt: TGCGCCAGCGAGAGACAGGGGCCGGGGGGCGTAGATACGCAGTATTTT
j_call: TRBJ2-7; d_call: .; v_call: TRBV7-2; clone_size: .; cdr3_aa: CASSHTGSSYEQYF; cdr3_nt: TGTGCCAGCAGCCACACGGGGAGTTCCTACGAGCAGTACTTC
j_call: TRBJ1-2; d_call: .; v_call: TRBV2; clone_size: .; cdr3_aa: CASIFLPGDGYTF; cdr3_nt: TGTGCCAGCATCTTTCTCCCAGGAGATGGCTACACCTTC
j_call: TRBJ1-6; d_call: .; v_call: TRBV15; clone_size: many; cdr3_aa: CATSREFTNNSPLHF; cdr3_nt: TGTGCCACCAGCAGAGAGTTCACCAATAATTCACCCCTCCACTTT
j_call: TRBJ1-5; d_call: TRBD1; v_call: TRBV20-1; clone_size: many; cdr3_aa: CSAWTGGPQPQHF; cdr3_nt: TGCAGTGCGTGGACAGGGGGTCCCCAGCCCCAGCATTTT
j_call: TRBJ2-7; d_call: .; v_call: TRBV5-6; clone_size: few; cdr3_aa: CASSSSTGKLTYEQYF; cdr3_nt: TGTGCCAGCAGCTCGTCGACGGGGAAATTAACCTACGAGCAGTACTTC
j_call: TRBJ2-3; d_call: TRBD1; v_call: TRBV5-1; clone_size: few; cdr3_aa: CASSLTTGQRTDTQYF; cdr3_nt: TGCGCCAGCAGCTTGACGACGGGACAGCGCACAGATACGCAGTATTTT
j_call: TRBJ2-3; d_call: .; v_call: TRBV11-1; clone_size: few; cdr3_aa: CASSGYGENTDTQYF; cdr3_nt: TGTGCCAGCAGCGGCTACGGCGAAAACACAGATACGCAGTATTTT
j_call: TRBJ2-2; d_call: .; v_call: TRBV5-5; clone_size: many; cdr3_aa: CATAKAGLGTGELFF; cdr3_nt: TGTGCCACCGCTAAAGCCGGGCTAGGGACCGGGGAGCTGTTTTTT
j_call: TRBJ2-3; d_call: TRBD2; v_call: TRBV5-4; clone_size: .; cdr3_aa: CASSLERERIDTQYF; cdr3_nt: TGTGCCAGCAGCTTGGAGCGGGAGAGGATAGATACGCAGTATTTT
j_call: TRBJ2-1; d_call: .; v_call: TRBV5-1; clone_size: few; cdr3_aa: CASSPRRSGTSYNEQFF; cdr3_nt: TGCGCCAGCAGCCCTCGCCGGAGCGGAACTTCCTACAATGAGCAGTTCTTC
j_call: TRBJ2-3; d_call: .; v_call: TRBV10-3; clone_size: few; cdr3_aa: CAISEGVSTLIGTDTQYF; cdr3_nt: TGTGCCATCAGCGAGGGGGTTTCGACCTTGATTGGCACAGATACGCAGTATTTT
j_call: TRBJ2-1; d_call: TRBD2; v_call: TRBV19; clone_size: .; cdr3_aa: CASSRLAGGPSSYNEQFF; cdr3_nt: TGTGCCAGTAGCCGACTAGCGGGGGGGCCGAGCTCCTACAATGAGCAGTTCTTC
j_call: TRBJ1-1; d_call: .; v_call: TRBV7-2; clone_size: .; cdr3_aa: CASSLALVSEAFF; cdr3_nt: TGTGCCAGCAGCTTAGCTCTGGTGTCTGAAGCTTTCTTT
j_call: TRBJ1-3; d_call: .; v_call: TRBV4-3; clone_size: few; cdr3_aa: CASSQEGSSGNTIYF; cdr3_nt: TGCGCCAGCAGCCAAGAGGGAAGCTCTGGAAACACCATATATTTT
j_call: TRBJ2-5; d_call: TRBD2; v_call: TRBV5-1; clone_size: .; cdr3_aa: CASSRALAGQETQYF; cdr3_nt: TGCGCCAGCAGCCGAGCTCTAGCGGGACAAGAGACCCAGTACTTC
j_call: TRBJ2-3; d_call: TRBD2; v_call: TRBV12-3/TRBV12-4; clone_size: few; cdr3_aa: CASRRRGLVATDTQYF; cdr3_nt: TGTGCCAGCAGGCGCCGGGGACTAGTGGCTACAGATACGCAGTATTTT
j_call: TRBJ2-5; d_call: .; v_call: TRBV25-1; clone_size: .; cdr3_aa: CASSVGETQYF; cdr3_nt: TGTGCCAGCAGTGTTGGAGAGACCCAGTACTTC